Listed here are 29 T cell receptor beta chains from one sample, sequenced in a study of cytomegalovirus exposure and HLA in healthy donors. The PCR ran on 60 Vbeta and 13 Jbeta primers. TCRdb keeps only in-frame clones here, not all; method: immunoSEQ multiplex PCR. The sample has roughly 45,000 clones; roughly 80% are singletons. Sequencing used PBMCs. All receptors derive from a man aged 25-45 years in good health and CMV-seronegative.

The CDR3 here is CASSFDRGSDTQYF. The CDR3 nucleotides read TGCGCCAGCAGCTTCGACAGGGGATCAGATACGCAGTATTTT. The chain carries TRBV5-1 and TRBJ2-3; 8 bases fit TRBD1. This CDR3 is 14 amino acids long. The J segment lost 4 bases and the V segment lost 2 bases, leaving 3 bases of the junction unmatched. The germline gives CDR1 SGHRS, CDR2 YFSETQ. The entire variable domain, with the rest obtained from reference TRBV5-1 and TRBJ2-3, is as follows: KAGVTQTPRYLIKTRGQQVTLSCSPISGHRSVSWYQQTPGQGLQFLFEYFSETQRNKGNFPGRFSGRQFSNSRSEMNVSTLELGDSALYLCASSFDRGSDTQYFGPGTRLTVL.

This rearrangement joins TRBV2 to TRBJ1-6; no definite D call. The V end was cut by 5 bases, the J end by 6 bases, with 11 bases between. Germline lookup yields CDR1 SNHLY and CDR2 FYNNEI. The length of the CDR3 is 14 residues. CDR3 protein: CASSTRQINSPLHF. DNA of the CDR3: TGTGCCAGCAGTACACGACAAATTAATTCACCCCTCCACTTT.

The V gene is TRBV18, the J gene TRBJ2-7, with 12 nucleotides matching TRBD2. This CDR3 is built from 18 residues. From germline, CDR1 is KGHSH and CDR2 LQKENI. Trimming took 5 bases from V and 0 from J; bases not matched to a gene: 11. CDR3 residues: CASSSRLAGASSSYEQYF. The CDR3 nucleotides are TGTGCCAGCTCATCGAGACTAGCGGGGGCTTCTAGCTCCTACGAGCAGTACTTC.

This chain joins TRBV29-1 and TRBJ2-3, with TRBD2 matching 8 bases. The CDR3 length is 12 residues. The J segment lost 4 bases and the V segment lost 5 bases, leaving 2 bases of the junction unmatched. CDR1 is SQVTM and CDR2 is ANQGSEA in the germline V gene. The DNA for the CDR3 is TGCAGCGTTCAGCGGGAGCCAGATACGCAGTATTTT. Translating gives CSVQREPDTQYF.

This chain uses TRBV6-5 with TRBJ1-6; unclear D gene. V lost 6 bases, J lost 1 base, and 10 bases lay in between. CDR3 length: 15 amino acids. The germline gives CDR1 MNHEY, CDR2 SVGAGI. The CDR3 DNA reads TGTGCCAGCAGGGCCGGAGGGTCCTATAATTCACCCCTCCACTTT. This gives the protein CASRAGGSYNSPLHF.

The chain carries TRBV5-6 and TRBJ2-7; tentative D call: TRBD2 (6 bases). The CDR3 has 14 amino acids. From germline, CDR1 is SGHDT and CDR2 YYEEEE. Trimming stripped 2 bases from V and 3 bases from J, with 12 bases between. CDR3 sequence reads: CASSLGLGGYEQYF. The CDR3 region has the DNA TGTGCCAGCAGCTTAGGTCTGGGGGGCTACGAGCAGTACTTC. The whole variable domain, filled in from reference TRBV5-6 and TRBJ2-7, reads DAGVTQSPTHLIKTRGQQVTLRCSPKSGHDTVSWYQQALGQGPQFIFQYYEEEERQRGNFPDRFSGHQFPNYSSELNVNALLLGDSALYLCASSLGLGGYEQYFGPGTRLTVT.

The V gene is TRBV28, the J gene TRBJ2-1; 7 bases fit TRBD2. V was clipped by 1 base and J by 0 bases; unmatched bases: 3. The germline gives CDR1 MDHEN, CDR2 SYDVKM. This CDR3 region has 16 residues. The CDR3 DNA reads as TGTGCCAGCAGTTTATTAGCGGGCCTCTCCTACAATGAGCAGTTCTTC. This encodes CASSLLAGLSYNEQFF. Based on the CDR3 plus reference TRBV28 and TRBJ2-1, the full variable domain is DVKVTQSSRYLVKRTGEKVFLECVQDMDHENMFWYRQDPGLGLRLIYFSYDVKMKEKGDIPEGYSVSREKKERFSLILESASTNQTSMYLCASSLLAGLSYNEQFFGPGTRLTVL.

This sequence joins TRBV15 and TRBJ1-2; D is uncertain. V was clipped by 0 bases and J by 7 bases, with 9 bases between them. The CDR3 has 13 amino acids. CDR1 is LNHNV, CDR2 YYDKDF, per germline (reference sequence). The CDR3 reads CATSRDRTIGYTF. CDR3 in DNA: TGTGCCACCAGCAGAGATCGCACTATTGGCTACACCTTC.

The chain has TRBV4-2 and TRBJ2-3; 7 positions agree with TRBD2. V shed 0 bases and J 0 bases; nucleotides not matched to a gene: 3. CDR1 and CDR2 (germline): LGHNA, YNFKEQ. The CDR3 is 16 residues long. DNA for the CDR3: TGTGCCAGCAGCCAAGATCTCGGGAGGAGCACAGATACGCAGTATTTT. Translating it yields CASSQDLGRSTDTQYF.

J is TRBJ2-7 and V is TRBV19; D is perhaps TRBD1 (6 bases). The CDR3 is made up of 15 amino acids. V was pared by 3 bases and J by 3 bases, with 15 bases between. CDR1 and CDR2 from the germline V gene are LNHDA and SQIVND (reference sequence). CDR3 residues: CASSMFGDTNYEQYF. The CDR3 nucleotides read TGTGCCAGTAGTATGTTCGGGGACACAAACTACGAGCAGTACTTC.

The chain couples TRBV9 to TRBJ2-5, with D uncertain. The CDR3 is made up of 15 amino acids. The V gene lost 4 bases and the J gene lost 1 base, with 14 bases spanning the gap. Per the germline V gene, CDR1 is SGDLS and CDR2 is YYNGEE. Here the CDR3 DNA reads TGTGCCAGCAGCATACACCCGACGGGCCAAGAGACCCAGTACTTC. Translation: CASSIHPTGQETQYF.

The rearrangement links TRBV10-2 to TRBJ2-5; maybe TRBD2 (6 bases). The J call is doubtful: the DNA matches TRBJ2-7 better. Germline V gives CDR1 WSHSY, CDR2 SAAADI. This CDR3 has 13 residues. Here the CDR3 reads CASSRGLWNEQYF. The CDR3 DNA follows: TGCGCCAGCAGTAGGGGACTCTGGAACGAGCAGTACTTC.

This clone has more than one count but fewer than ten. The rearrangement uses TRBV12-5 and TRBJ2-7; TRBD1 is a possible D gene (5 bases). The CDR3 is 17 amino acids. In germline, CDR1 is LGHNT, CDR2 FRNRAP. V was shortened by 0 bases and J by 0 bases, with 15 bases between the two germline ends. Here the CDR3 reads CASGLVVGRTSSYEQYF. The CDR3, as DNA: TGTGCTAGTGGTTTGGTAGTGGGTCGGACAAGCTCCTACGAGCAGTACTTC.

V is TRBV29-1 and J is TRBJ2-2, with D unresolved. The CDR3 consists of 14 residues. The germline gives CDR1 SQVTM, CDR2 ANQGSEA. V lost 1 base, J lost 1 base, and 7 bases lay in between. For the CDR3, the DNA is TGCAGCGTTGAAGGGGCCTGGAACACCGGGGAGCTGTTTTTT. Encoded protein: CSVEGAWNTGELFF.

This clone has only a few counts. The chain couples TRBV7-9 to TRBJ2-3; D remains unclear. The CDR3 runs to 17 residues. V gave up 4 bases and J gave up 4 bases, with 21 bases separating them. Germline loops: CDR1 SEHNR, CDR2 FQNEAQ (reference sequence). The CDR3 reads CASSSNRGAPPADTQYF. The CDR3 DNA follows: TGTGCCAGCAGCTCAAACCGAGGAGCACCCCCAGCAGATACGCAGTATTTT.

The gene calls are TRBV30 and TRBJ2-3, with D possibly being TRBD1 (6 bases). This CDR3 has 14 amino acids. Germline assignment: CDR1 GTSNPN and CDR2 SVGIG (reference sequence). V was shortened by 0 bases and J by 3 bases, with 10 bases between the two germline ends. This CDR3 is CAWSVQGDTDTQYF. The CDR3, as DNA: TGTGCCTGGAGTGTACAGGGAGATACAGATACGCAGTATTTT.

The chain carries TRBV2 and TRBJ1-2; D ambiguous. This CDR3 is 14 amino acids long. V shed 8 bases and J shed 4 bases, with 17 bases lying between them. The V gene's germline CDR1 is SNHLY and CDR2 FYNNEI. The CDR3 reads CASPEDGGSYGYTF. The CDR3 DNA is TGTGCCAGCCCGGAGGACGGAGGCAGCTATGGCTACACCTTC. Supplemented by reference TRBV2 and TRBJ1-2, the full variable domain reads EPEVTQTPSHQVTQMGQEVILRCVPISNHLYFYWYRQILGQKVEFLVSFYNNEISEKSEIFDDQFSVERPDGSNFTLKIRSTKLEDSAMYFCASPEDGGSYGYTFGSGTRLTVV.

The chain joins TRBV30 to TRBJ2-5; 8 bases agree with TRBD2. This CDR3 contains 15 residues. Germline loops: CDR1 GTSNPN, CDR2 SVGIG (reference sequence). V lost 4 bases, J lost 7 bases, and 14 bases stayed unmatched. The CDR3 nucleotides are TGTGCCTGGATTCCTCAAGTCGGGGGGGCGGGGACCCAGTACTTC. Its translation is CAWIPQVGGAGTQYF.

This clone has just a few counts. The rearrangement links TRBV7-8 to TRBJ2-5; 9 nucleotides align to TRBD1. V was clipped by 1 base and J by 6 bases; unmatched bases: 9. CDR1 is SGHVS and CDR2 is FQNEAQ in the germline V gene. The CDR3 is made up of 16 amino acids. The CDR3 nucleotides are TGTGCCAGCAGCTTAGTGGCGACAGGGGGTCGAAAGACCCAGTACTTC. As protein: CASSLVATGGRKTQYF.

In this sample, this clone turned up once. The J gene is TRBJ2-1, the V gene TRBV5-6; D unclear. The germline V gene encodes CDR1 SGHDT and CDR2 YYEEEE. The CDR3 has 16 residues. The V end lost 4 bases, the J end lost 0 bases, and 14 bases lay between the germline ends. In nucleotides, the CDR3 is TGTGCCAGCAGCCCTAGGTTACCCTACTCCTACAATGAGCAGTTCTTC. Its translation: CASSPRLPYSYNEQFF.

CDR3 coding DNA: TGTGCCAGCAGCTTGGCAGGGGGTGACCAGCCCCAGCATTTT. Translating it yields CASSLAGGDQPQHF. This chain joins TRBV5-6 and TRBJ1-5, with 7 bases aligning to TRBD1. This CDR3 comprises 14 residues. The germline V gene has CDR1 SGHDT and CDR2 YYEEEE. V gave up 0 bases and J gave up 7 bases; unmatched junction bases: 4.

J is TRBJ1-1 and V is TRBV7-3; possibly TRBD1 for D (5 bases). Germline CDR1 is SGHTA and CDR2 is FQGTGA. Trimming cost V 5 bases and J 4 bases, with 23 bases left between them. The CDR3 contains 17 residues. The chain's CDR3 is CASSPRGVPGVSTEAFF. The DNA of the CDR3 is TGTGCCAGCAGCCCCCGAGGGGTACCGGGGGTGAGCACTGAAGCTTTCTTT.

This chain joins TRBV4-2 and TRBJ1-5; a possible D gene is TRBD1 (6 bases). In germline, CDR1 is LGHNA, CDR2 YNFKEQ. This CDR3 has 15 residues. V dropped 1 base and J dropped 6 bases, with 13 bases sitting between them. CDR3 sequence: CASSQATGLGQPQHF. As DNA, the CDR3 is TGTGCCAGCAGCCAAGCTACAGGGCTCGGTCAGCCCCAGCATTTT.

This chain links TRBV7-6 with TRBJ2-2, with D unclear. Trimming removed 5 bases at V and 7 bases at J, with 8 bases between. Germline V gives CDR1 SGHVS, CDR2 FNYEAQ. This CDR3 is 12 amino acids long. The CDR3 sequence is CASSPRGGELFF. CDR3 coding DNA: TGTGCCAGCAGCCCCCGAGGCGGGGAGCTGTTTTTT.

The chain carries TRBV5-1 and TRBJ1-1, with D tentatively TRBD1 (5 bases). Germline V gene data show CDR1 as SGHRS and CDR2 as YFSETQ. This CDR3 has 15 amino acids. The germline V and J ends were trimmed by 0 bases and 5 bases, with 14 bases remaining between them. CDR3 residues: CASSLAGAGTTEAFF. DNA for the CDR3: TGCGCCAGCAGCTTGGCCGGGGCAGGGACTACTGAAGCTTTCTTT.

There are a few counts of this clone. The chain recombines TRBV19 with TRBJ2-2, with 8 bases lining up with TRBD2. The CDR3 totals 15 residues. Germline-derived CDR1 and CDR2 are LNHDA and SQIVND (reference sequence). V shed 6 bases and J 5 bases; nucleotides not matched to a gene: 8. CDR3 DNA sequence: TGTGCCAGTAGAGTGCTAGCGGGCCAAACCGGGGAGCTGTTTTTT. Translated: CASRVLAGQTGELFF. Complete variable domain (other parts from reference TRBV19 and TRBJ2-2): DGGITQSPKYLFRKEGQNVTLSCEQNLNHDAMYWYRQDPGQGLRLIYYSQIVNDFQKGDIAEGYSVSREKKESFPLTVTSAQKNPTAFYLCASRVLAGQTGELFFGEGSRLTVL.

The chain combines TRBV5-6 with TRBJ1-2; possible D gene TRBD1, 5 bases. The CDR3 spans 15 residues. Trimming left V 4 bases short and J 0 bases short, with 13 bases between. Germline assignment: CDR1 SGHDT and CDR2 YYEEEE. CDR3 sequence (DNA): TGTGCCAGCAGCCAACGGGGGGGATCTAACTATGGCTACACCTTC. Its translation is CASSQRGGSNYGYTF.

The chain is built from TRBV28 and TRBJ2-3; no clear D. This CDR3 is built from 14 residues. V lost 1 base and J 0 bases, leaving 5 bases between the germline ends. Germline V gives CDR1 MDHEN, CDR2 SYDVKM. This CDR3 is CASSLFTSTDTQYF. The CDR3 DNA reads TGTGCCAGCAGTTTATTTACTAGCACAGATACGCAGTATTTT.

This chain links TRBV7-3 with TRBJ2-3; TRBD1 is a possible D gene (6 bases). The CDR3 has 14 residues. The V gene's germline CDR1 is SGHTA and CDR2 FQGTGA. With 2 bases removed from V and 4 bases from J, the gap between germline ends came to 10 bases. CDR3 in amino acids: CASSLWAGADTQYF. The CDR3 nucleotides are TGTGCCAGCAGCTTATGGGCAGGGGCAGATACGCAGTATTTT.